The source of this T cell receptor beta chain is a study of shared clonotypes between healthy human individuals. The authors split each subset's genomic DNA evenly across several immunoSEQ plates. Method: immunoSEQ multiplex PCR; TCRdb's copy keeps in-frame clones and lacks some. The sample has about 330,000 clones, approximately 79% seen once. The donors were adults (healthy and HIV-negative) with no recent acute infections or vaccinations. In germline, CDR1 is SGHRS, CDR2 YFSETQ. The CDR3 totals 16 residues. Trimming took 4 bases from V and 5 from J, leaving 20 bases between them. Study-wide results and caveats: The genetic and exposure-history diversity represented was limited by few donors. Compared with memory subsets, naive subsets generally had larger estimated richness.

A word on this clone: The antigen is not known.

Sequenced: memory CD4+ T cells sorted from blood. Subset denoted: CD45RA-negative fraction. The J gene is TRBJ2-3, the V gene TRBV5-1, with D possibly matching TRBD1 (6 bases). The origin of this receptor is a man aged 25 to 40 in good health. CDR3: CASSPGHRVQGDTQYF. For the CDR3, the DNA is TGCGCCAGCAGCCCGGGCCACAGGGTGCAGGGAGATACGCAGTATTTT. Looking up the rest from reference TRBV5-1 and TRBJ2-3 gives the full variable domain: KAGVTQTPRYLIKTRGQQVTLSCSPISGHRSVSWYQQTPGQGLQFLFEYFSETQRNKGNFPGRFSGRQFSNSRSEMNVSTLELGDSALYLCASSPGHRVQGDTQYFGPGTRLTVL.